Detailed here is one T cell receptor beta chain. These data belong to a study of control samples from healthy donors and cancer patients. This CDR3 spans 13 amino acids. The V and J ends lost 3 bases and 1 base respectively, with 6 bases between them. Germline CDR1 reads SEHNR; CDR2 reads FQNEAQ (reference sequence). Here immunoSEQ multiplex PCR was the method, and the copy in TCRdb shows in-frame clones only, minus some. There are 150,000 to 200,000 clones in the sample, with under 2.5% held by the top ten. The V gene is TRBV7-9, the J gene TRBJ1-2; D gene unclear. The sequence came from a woman in her thirties in good health. The sample consisted of blood. CDR3 in amino acids: CASSFDVNYGYTF. The CDR3 DNA sequence: TGTGCCAGCAGCTTCGACGTTAACTATGGCTACACCTTC. The full variable domain, rest sourced from reference TRBV7-9 and TRBJ1-2, is DTGVSQNPRHKITKRGQNVTFRCDPISEHNRLYWYRQTLGQGPEFLTYFQNEAQLEKSRLLSDRFSAERPKGSFSTLEIQRTEQGDSAMYLCASSFDVNYGYTFGSGTRLTVV.